This TCR beta chain was found in a study of blood T cell repertoires in COVID-19. Some clones are missing from TCRdb's copy, which holds only in-frame ones; the method was immunoSEQ multiplex PCR. The table records around 290,000 clones, about nine tenths of them present only once. Worth noting for this clone: One end of the junction does not line up with germline, which may come from a read error.

The age range of participants was about 18 to 90 years, with residence in about two dozen US areas. Either two negative PCRs, clearance, or symptom resolution qualified Cohort 3 donors as recovered. There are 9 residues in the CDR3. Germline values: CDR1 MNHEY, CDR2 SMNVEV (reference sequence). This clonotype was sampled from a woman in her thirties who had recovered from COVID-19. The sequencing input was PBMCs or T cells enriched from blood (not recorded which). The chain uses TRBV27 and TRBJ2-1; D is perhaps TRBD2 (6 bases). CDR3 loop: CASSRGGLF. CDR3 DNA: TGTGCCAGCAGCAGAGGAGGGCTCTTC.